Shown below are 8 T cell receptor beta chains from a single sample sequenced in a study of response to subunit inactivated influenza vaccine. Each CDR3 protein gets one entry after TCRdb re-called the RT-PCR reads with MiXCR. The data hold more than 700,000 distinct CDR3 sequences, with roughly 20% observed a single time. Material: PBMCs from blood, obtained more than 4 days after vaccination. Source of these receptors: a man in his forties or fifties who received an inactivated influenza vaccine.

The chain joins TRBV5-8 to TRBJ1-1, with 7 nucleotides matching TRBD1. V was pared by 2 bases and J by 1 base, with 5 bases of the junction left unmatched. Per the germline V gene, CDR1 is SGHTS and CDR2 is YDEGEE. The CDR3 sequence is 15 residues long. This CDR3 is CASSLGTAPNTEAFF. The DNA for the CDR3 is TGTGCCAGCAGCTTAGGGACAGCCCCGAACACTGAAGCTTTCTTT.

The CDR3 nucleotides read TGTGCCAGCAGCCTCGAAAGGGGAAGCTACACCTTC. This sequence encodes CASSLERGSYTF. The rearrangement links TRBV3-1 to TRBJ1-2, with D possibly TRBD1 on 5 matching bases. Trimming took off 4 bases at V and 9 bases at J, with 12 bases between the two ends. The length of the CDR3 is 12 residues. Germline V CDR1 and CDR2: LGHDT, YNNKEL (reference sequence).

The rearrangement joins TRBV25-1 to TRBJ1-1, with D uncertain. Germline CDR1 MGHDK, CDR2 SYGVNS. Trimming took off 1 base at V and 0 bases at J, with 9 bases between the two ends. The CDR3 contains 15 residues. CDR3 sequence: CASSEFGEMNTEAFF. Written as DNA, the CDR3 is TGTGCCAGCAGTGAATTTGGGGAGATGAACACTGAAGCTTTCTTT.

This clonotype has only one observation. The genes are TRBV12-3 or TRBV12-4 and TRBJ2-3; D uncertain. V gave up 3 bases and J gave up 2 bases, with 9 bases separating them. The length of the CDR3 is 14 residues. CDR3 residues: CASSFLRSTDTQYF. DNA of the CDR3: TGTGCCAGCAGTTTCCTCCGATCCACAGATACGCAGTATTTT.

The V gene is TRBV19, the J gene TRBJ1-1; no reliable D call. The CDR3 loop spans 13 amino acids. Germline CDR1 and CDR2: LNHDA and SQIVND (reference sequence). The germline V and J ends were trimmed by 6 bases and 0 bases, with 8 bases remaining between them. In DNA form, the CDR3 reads TGTGCCAGTAGCATACGGGTGAACACTGAAGCTTTCTTT. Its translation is CASSIRVNTEAFF.

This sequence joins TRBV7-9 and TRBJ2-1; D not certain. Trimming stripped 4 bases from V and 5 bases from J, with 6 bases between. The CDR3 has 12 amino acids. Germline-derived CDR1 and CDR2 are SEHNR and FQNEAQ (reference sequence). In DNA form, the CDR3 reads TGTGCCAGCAGCTCCGGGCACAATGAGCAGTTCTTC. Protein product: CASSSGHNEQFF.

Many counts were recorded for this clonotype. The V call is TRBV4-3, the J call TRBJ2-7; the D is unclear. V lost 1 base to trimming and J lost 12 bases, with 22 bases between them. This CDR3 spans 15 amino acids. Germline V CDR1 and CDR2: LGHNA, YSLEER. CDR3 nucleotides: TGCGCCAGCAGCCAAGTATATGGCGGCAGCGTCGTTCGGTACTTC. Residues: CASSQVYGGSVVRYF.

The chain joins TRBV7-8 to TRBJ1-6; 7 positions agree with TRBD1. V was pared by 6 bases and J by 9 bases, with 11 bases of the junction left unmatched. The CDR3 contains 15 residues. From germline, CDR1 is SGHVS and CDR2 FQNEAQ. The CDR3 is CASRRGDSDRSPLHF. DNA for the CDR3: TGTGCCAGCAGGCGGGGGGACAGCGACCGTTCACCCCTCCACTTT. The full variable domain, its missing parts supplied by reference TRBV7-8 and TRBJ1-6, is GAGVSQSPRYKVAKRGQDVALRCDPISGHVSLFWYQQALGQGPEFLTYFQNEAQLDKSGLPSDRFFAERPEGSVSTLKIQRTQQEDSAVYLCASRRGDSDRSPLHFGNGTRLTVT.